This T cell receptor (beta chain) is drawn from a study of T cells in Graves' hyperthyroidism and ophthalmopathy. The study based diagnoses on clinical symptoms, serum thyroxine and TRAb, thyroid ultrasound and orbital computed tomography. Using RNA transcripts as the source, TCR beta CDR3 regions were amplified. Initially, a first-round RT-PCR of the TCR CDR3 employed the HTBI primer set. TCRdb re-derived calls from the multiplex PCR reads in MiXCR, one entry per CDR3 protein. Here the sample spans approximately 560,000 distinct CDR3 sequences, around 45% being singletons. The CDR3 has 17 amino acids. Germline CDR1 and CDR2: SGDLS and YYNGEE. The count of this clonotype is one. The junction departs from the called germline gene at one end, perhaps through a read error.

The sequencing sample was made of peripheral blood or thyroid tissue (not recorded which). The chain joins TRBV9 to TRBJ1-2; 11 nucleotides line up with TRBD1. The TCR was taken from a woman aged 18-29 years with Graves' hyperthyroidism. The DNA for the CDR3 is TGTGCCAGCAGAGACGAAGGGACAGGGGGGGCTAACTATGACTACACCTTC. It encodes CASRDEGTGGANYDYTF.